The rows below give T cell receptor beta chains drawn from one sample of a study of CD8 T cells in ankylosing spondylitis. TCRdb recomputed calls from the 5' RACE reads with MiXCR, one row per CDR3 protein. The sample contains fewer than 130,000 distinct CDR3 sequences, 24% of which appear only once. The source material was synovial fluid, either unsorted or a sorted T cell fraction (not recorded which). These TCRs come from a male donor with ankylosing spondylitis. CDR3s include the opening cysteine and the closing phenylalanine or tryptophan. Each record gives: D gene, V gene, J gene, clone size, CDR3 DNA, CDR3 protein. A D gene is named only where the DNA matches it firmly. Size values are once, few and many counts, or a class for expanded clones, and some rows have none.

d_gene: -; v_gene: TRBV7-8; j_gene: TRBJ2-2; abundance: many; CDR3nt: TGTGCCAGCCTTAGCAGTTTGAACACCGGGGAGCTGTTTTTT; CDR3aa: CASLSSLNTGELFF
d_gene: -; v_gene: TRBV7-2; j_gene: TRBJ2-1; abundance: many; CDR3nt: TGTGCCAGCAGCTTAGGGGAGAGCTCCTACAATGAGCAGTTCTTC; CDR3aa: CASSLGESSYNEQFF
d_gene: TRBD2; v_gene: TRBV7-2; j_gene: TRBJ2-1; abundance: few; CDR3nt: TGTGCCAGCAGCTTAGTGCTAGCGGGAGACCATGAGCAGTTCTTC; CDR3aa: CASSLVLAGDHEQFF
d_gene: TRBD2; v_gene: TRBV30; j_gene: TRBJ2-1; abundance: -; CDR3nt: TGTGCCTGGAGTGCGTTAGCGGGAGGGCGGTCGTCCTACAATGAGCAGTTCTTC; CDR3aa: CAWSALAGGRSSYNEQFF
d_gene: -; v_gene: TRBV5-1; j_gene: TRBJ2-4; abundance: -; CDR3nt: TGCGCCAGCAGCCCGGACAGAAGGTGGGCCAAAAACATTCAGTACTTC; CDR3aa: CASSPDRRWAKNIQYF
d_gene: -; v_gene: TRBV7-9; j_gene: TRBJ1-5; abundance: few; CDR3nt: TGTGCCAGCAGCCTTGGGGGCCAGCAGCCCCAGCATTTT; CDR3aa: CASSLGGQQPQHF
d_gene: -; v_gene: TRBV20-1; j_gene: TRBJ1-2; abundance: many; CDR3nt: TGCAGTGCCGCGAGGGACGGCGCAGCATCTTTCTATGGCTACACCTTC; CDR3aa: CSAARDGAASFYGYTF
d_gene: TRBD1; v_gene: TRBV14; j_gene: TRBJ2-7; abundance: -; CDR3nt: TGTGCCAGCAGCCGCCTAGACAGGGCTTACTACGAGCAGTACTTC; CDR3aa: CASSRLDRAYYEQYF
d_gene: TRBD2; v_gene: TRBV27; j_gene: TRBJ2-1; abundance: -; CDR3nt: TGTGCCAGCAGTTTTTTAGCTAGCGGGGACAATGAGCAGTTCTTC; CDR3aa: CASSFLASGDNEQFF
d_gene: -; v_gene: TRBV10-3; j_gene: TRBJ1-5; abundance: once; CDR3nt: TGTGCCACCGGACAGTCTCAGCCCCAGCATTTT; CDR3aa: CATGQSQPQHF
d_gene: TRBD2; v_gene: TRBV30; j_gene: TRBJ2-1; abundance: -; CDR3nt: TGTGCCTGGGGACTAGGTGAGCAGTTCTTC; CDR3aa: CAWGLGEQFF
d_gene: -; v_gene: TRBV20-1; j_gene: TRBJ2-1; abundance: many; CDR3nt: TGCAGTGCTTACCTTAGCGGCCCAGGGGGTGAGCAGTTCTTC; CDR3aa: CSAYLSGPGGEQFF
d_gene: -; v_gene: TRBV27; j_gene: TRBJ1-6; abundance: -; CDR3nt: TGTGCCAGCAGTTTAAGTTTCAGGGAGCGACCCCTCCACTTT; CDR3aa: CASSLSFRERPLHF
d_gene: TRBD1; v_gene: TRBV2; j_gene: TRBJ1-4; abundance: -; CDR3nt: TGTGCCAGCCAGGGGGCGGGTGAAAAACTGTTTTTT; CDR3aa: CASQGAGEKLFF